Sequencing of this T cell receptor beta chain was carried out in a study of OX40 agonist ivuxolimab in advanced cancers. Study-wide points: Mean expanded clone counts were higher in CD8+ than CD4+ T cells. Both blood CD4+ and CD8+ T cells showed clonal growth by week 6 at 0.1 to 3.0 mg/kg.

This clone was observed a handful of times. Its antigen remains unknown. The assay was immunoSEQ multiplex PCR, and TCRdb's table has in-frame clones only and misses some. The sample includes 65,000 to 100,000 clones, over 75% of them seen just once. The source of this sequence is an adult with an advanced solid tumor such as melanoma, head and neck, liver or kidney cancer. The sequenced sample was CD4+ or CD8+ T cells sorted from blood, obtained in a trial of the OX40 agonist ivuxolimab.

For the CDR3, the DNA is TGTGCCAGTAGCGTTCAAGGACAGCGGAACATTCAGTACTTC. Protein sequence: CASSVQGQRNIQYF. The V and J genes are TRBV2 and TRBJ2-4; a weak D match, TRBD1 (6 bases). The germline CDR1 and CDR2 sequences are SNHLY and FYNNEI. CDR3 length equals 14 residues. Trimming removed 9 bases from V and 7 bases from J, with 19 bases in between.